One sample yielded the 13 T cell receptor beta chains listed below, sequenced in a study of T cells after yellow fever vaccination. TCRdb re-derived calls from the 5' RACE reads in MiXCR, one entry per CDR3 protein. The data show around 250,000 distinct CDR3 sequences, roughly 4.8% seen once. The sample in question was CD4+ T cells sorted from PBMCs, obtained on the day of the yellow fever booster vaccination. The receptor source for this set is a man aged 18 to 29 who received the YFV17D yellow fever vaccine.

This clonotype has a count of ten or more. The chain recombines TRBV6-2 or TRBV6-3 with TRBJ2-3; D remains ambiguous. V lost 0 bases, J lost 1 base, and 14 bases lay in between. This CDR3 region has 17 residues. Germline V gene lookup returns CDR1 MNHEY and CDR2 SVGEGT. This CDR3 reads CASSYSMDEQGTDTQYF. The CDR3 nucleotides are TGTGCCAGCAGTTACTCGATGGACGAGCAAGGCACAGATACGCAGTATTTT.

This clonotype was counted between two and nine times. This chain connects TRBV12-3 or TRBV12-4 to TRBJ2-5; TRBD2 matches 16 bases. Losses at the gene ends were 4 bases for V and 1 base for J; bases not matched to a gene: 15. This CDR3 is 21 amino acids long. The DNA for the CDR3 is TGTGCCAGCAGTTCGAGAGCGGGACTAGCGGGGGGGCCCGGGATCCAAGAGACCCAGTACTTC. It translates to CASSSRAGLAGGPGIQETQYF.

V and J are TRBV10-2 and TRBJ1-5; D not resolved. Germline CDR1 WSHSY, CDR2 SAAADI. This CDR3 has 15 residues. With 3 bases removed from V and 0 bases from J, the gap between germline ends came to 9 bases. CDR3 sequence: CASSDRPSSNQPQHF. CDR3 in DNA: TGCGCCAGCAGTGATAGGCCGAGTAGCAATCAGCCCCAGCATTTT.

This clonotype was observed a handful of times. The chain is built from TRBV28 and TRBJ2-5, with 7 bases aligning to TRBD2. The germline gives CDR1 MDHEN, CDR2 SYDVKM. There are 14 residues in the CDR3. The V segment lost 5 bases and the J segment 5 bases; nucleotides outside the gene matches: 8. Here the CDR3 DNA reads TGTGCCAGCAGTCCTCCCTGGGGGGGGGAGACCCAGTACTTC. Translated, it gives CASSPPWGGETQYF.

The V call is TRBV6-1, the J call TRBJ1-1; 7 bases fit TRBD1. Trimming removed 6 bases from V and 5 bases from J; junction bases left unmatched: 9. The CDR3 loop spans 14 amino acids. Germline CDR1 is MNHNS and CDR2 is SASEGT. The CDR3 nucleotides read TGTGCCAGCAGACATTACAGGGGAAAGACTGAAGCTTTCTTT. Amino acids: CASRHYRGKTEAFF.

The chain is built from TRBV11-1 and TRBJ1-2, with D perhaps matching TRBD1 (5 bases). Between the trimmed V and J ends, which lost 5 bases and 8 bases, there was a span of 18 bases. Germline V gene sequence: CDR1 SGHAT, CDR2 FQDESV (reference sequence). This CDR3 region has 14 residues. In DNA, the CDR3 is TGTGCCAGCAGCCACCGAGAAGGTTGGGGCGGCTACACCTTC. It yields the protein CASSHREGWGGYTF. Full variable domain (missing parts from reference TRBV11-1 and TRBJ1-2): EAEVAQSPRYKITEKSQAVAFWCDPISGHATLYWYRQILGQGPELLVQFQDESVVDDSQLPKDRFSAERLKGVDSTLKIQPAELGDSAMYLCASSHREGWGGYTFGSGTRLTVV.

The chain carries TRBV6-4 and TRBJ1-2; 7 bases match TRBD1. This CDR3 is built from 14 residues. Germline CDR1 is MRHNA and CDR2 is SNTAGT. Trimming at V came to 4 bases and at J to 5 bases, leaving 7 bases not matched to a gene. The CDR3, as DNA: TGTGCCAGCAGTGCTGACAGGGAGGGGTATGGCTACACCTTC. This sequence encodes CASSADREGYGYTF.

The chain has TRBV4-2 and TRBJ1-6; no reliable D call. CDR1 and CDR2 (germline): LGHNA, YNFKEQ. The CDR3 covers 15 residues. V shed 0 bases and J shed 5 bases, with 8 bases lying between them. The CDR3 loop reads CASSQDPANNSPLHF. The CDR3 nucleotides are TGTGCCAGCAGCCAAGATCCCGCGAATAATTCACCCCTCCACTTT.

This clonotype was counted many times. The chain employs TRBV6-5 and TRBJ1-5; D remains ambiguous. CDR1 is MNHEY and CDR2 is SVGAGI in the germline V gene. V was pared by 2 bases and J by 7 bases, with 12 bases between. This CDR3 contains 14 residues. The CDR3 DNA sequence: TGTGCCAGCAGTTACGGAGGGAGAGGGCAGCCCCAGCATTTT. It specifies CASSYGGRGQPQHF.

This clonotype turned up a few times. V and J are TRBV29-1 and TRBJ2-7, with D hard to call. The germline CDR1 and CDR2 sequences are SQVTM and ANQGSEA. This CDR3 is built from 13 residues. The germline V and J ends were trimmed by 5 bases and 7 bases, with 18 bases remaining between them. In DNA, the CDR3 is TGCAGCGTTACCGACAAGGCGGCGCGGGAGCAGTACTTC. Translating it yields CSVTDKAAREQYF.

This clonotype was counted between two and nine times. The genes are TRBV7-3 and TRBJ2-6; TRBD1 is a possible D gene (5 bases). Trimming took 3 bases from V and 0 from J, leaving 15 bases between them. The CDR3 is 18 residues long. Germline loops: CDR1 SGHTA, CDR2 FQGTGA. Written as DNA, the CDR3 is TGTGCCAGCAGCTTCTTGGACAAGGATGACTCTGGGGCCAACGTCCTGACTTTC. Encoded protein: CASSFLDKDDSGANVLTF. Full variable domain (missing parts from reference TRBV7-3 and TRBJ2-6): GAGVSQTPSNKVTEKGKYVELRCDPISGHTALYWYRQSLGQGPEFLIYFQGTGAADDSGLPNDRFFAVRPEGSVSTLKIQRTERGDSAVYLCASSFLDKDDSGANVLTFGAGSRLTVL.

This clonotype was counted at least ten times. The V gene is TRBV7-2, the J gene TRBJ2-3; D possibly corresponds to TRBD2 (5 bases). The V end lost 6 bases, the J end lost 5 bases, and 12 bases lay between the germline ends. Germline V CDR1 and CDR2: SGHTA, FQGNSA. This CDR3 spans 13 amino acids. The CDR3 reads CASRRDVGDTQYF. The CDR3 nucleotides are TGTGCCAGCAGACGGGATGTCGGAGATACGCAGTATTTT.

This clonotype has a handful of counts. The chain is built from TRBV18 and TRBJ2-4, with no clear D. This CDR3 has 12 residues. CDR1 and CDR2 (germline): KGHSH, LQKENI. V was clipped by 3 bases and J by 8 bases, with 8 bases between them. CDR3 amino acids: CASSPADDIQYF. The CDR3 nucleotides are TGTGCCAGCTCACCGGCCGACGACATTCAGTACTTC. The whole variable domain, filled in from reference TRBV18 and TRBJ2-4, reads NAGVMQNPRHLVRRRGQEARLRCSPMKGHSHVYWYRQLPEEGLKFMVYLQKENIIDESGMPKERFSAEFPKEGPSILRIQQVVRGDSAAYFCASSPADDIQYFGAGTRLSVL.